This T cell receptor beta chain was captured in a study of vaccination and CD4 T cells after COVID-19. On the study more broadly: Investigators stimulated cells with overlapping spike peptides drawn from SARS-CoV-2, HCoV-NL63, HCoV-OC43 and HCoV-229E.

With regard to this clonotype: The antigen remains undetermined.

Treatment meaning: approximately nine-day PBMC culture with coronavirus spike peptide pools or control peptides (ViraFEST assay). Peptide-pool expansion of antigen-specific T cells preceded TCR sequencing in ViraFEST. Scientists ran DNA taken from cultured CD4+ T cells through the Oncomine TCR Beta short-read assay for sequencing. CD4+ T cells were cultured, and genomic DNA was extracted from them. TCRdb reprocessed the PCR reads with MiXCR, giving one entry per CDR3 protein. The sample records about 15,000 distinct CDR3 sequences, 51% being singletons. This clonotype was sampled from a human donor who had recovered from COVID-19. The input for sequencing was CD4+ T cells from blood, cultured in vitro, taken before SARS-CoV-2 vaccination.

In DNA form, the CDR3 reads TGTGCCAGCAGGCGTTCCGGGACAGGGGGTTCCACTGAAGCTTTCTTT. This translates into CASRRSGTGGSTEAFF. The rearrangement uses TRBV28 and TRBJ1-1, with TRBD1 identical over 11 bases. V shed 6 bases, J shed 4 bases, and the junction held 10 bases outside the gene matches. Germline CDR1 and CDR2: MDHEN and SYDVKM. The CDR3 spans 16 residues.